The 20 T cell receptor beta chains in this list originate from one sample, sequenced in a study of blood T cells in healthy people across ages. With a J-beta primer mix and a sample-barcoded 5' primer, a second PCR ran roughly 7 to 11 cycles. TCRdb reprocessed the 5' RACE reads with MiXCR, giving one entry per CDR3 protein. The table lists about 1.6 million distinct CDR3 sequences, 30% to 35% of them singletons. The material sequenced was blood. All receptors derive from a woman aged 25-40 years in good health.

The V and J genes are TRBV9 and TRBJ2-5; the match to TRBD2 covers 10 bases. CDR3 length: 16 residues. Unmatched junction bases numbered 5, after V lost 0 bases and J lost 3 bases. CDR1 SGDLS and CDR2 YYNGEE come from the germline V gene. The CDR3 loop reads CASSVDSGGLKETQYF. DNA of the CDR3: TGTGCCAGCAGCGTAGATAGCGGGGGGTTAAAAGAGACCCAGTACTTC.

This clonotype was counted a single time. The CDR3 loop reads CAWSSIRELFF. The CDR3 DNA reads TGTGCCTGGAGTTCTATTAGGGAGCTGTTTTTT. The gene calls are TRBV30 and TRBJ2-2; unclear D gene. V lost 2 bases to trimming and J lost 9 bases, with 7 bases between them. Per germline, CDR1 GTSNPN and CDR2 SVGIG (reference sequence). The CDR3 contains 11 residues.

The chain carries TRBV20-1 and TRBJ2-7, with 7 bases aligning to TRBD2. From germline, CDR1 is DFQATT and CDR2 SNEGSKA (reference sequence). The CDR3 spans 14 residues. V lost 3 bases to trimming and J lost 6 bases; unmatched junction nucleotides: 11. This CDR3 reads CSARVAGVQREQYF. DNA for the CDR3: TGCAGTGCTAGGGTGGCGGGAGTGCAGCGCGAGCAGTACTTC.

This chain uses TRBV19 with TRBJ2-1, with 8 bases that match TRBD1. Germline CDR1 reads LNHDA; CDR2 reads SQIVND (reference sequence). The CDR3 is 15 amino acids. The junction had 5 bases not matched to a gene; V was cut back by 3 bases and J by 4 bases. CDR3 in DNA: TGTGCCAGTAGTATTGACAGGGGCCAATACAATGAGCAGTTCTTC. Encoded protein: CASSIDRGQYNEQFF.

In regard to this clonotype: A junction boundary mismatches the germline segment, possibly from a read error. V gene TRBV5-1 combines with J gene TRBJ2-3, with D perhaps TRBD1 (5 bases). CDR1 and CDR2 from the germline V gene are SGHRS and YFSETQ. CDR3 length equals 13 residues. Here the CDR3 reads CAGSTGPTDTQYF. CDR3 bases: TGCGCCGGCAGCACAGGACCCACAGATACGCAGTATTTT.

This clonotype was counted a few times. V and J are TRBV18 and TRBJ2-1, with D possibly being TRBD1 (5 bases). The CDR3 has 16 residues. Germline values: CDR1 KGHSH, CDR2 LQKENI. Trimming took off 2 bases at V and 4 bases at J, with 15 bases between the two ends. The CDR3 loop is CASSPDHRGGYNEQFF. The CDR3 coding sequence is TGTGCCAGCTCACCAGACCATAGGGGCGGATACAATGAGCAGTTCTTC.

Only a few counts were recorded for this clonotype. The chain is built from TRBV3-1 and TRBJ2-5; D ambiguous. The V gene lost 1 base and the J gene lost 5 bases, with 11 bases spanning the gap. The CDR3 covers 14 residues. CDR1 and CDR2 (germline): LGHDT, YNNKEL (reference sequence). CDR3 loop: CASSQVSLPETQYF. The CDR3 coding sequence is TGTGCCAGCAGCCAAGTATCCTTGCCTGAGACCCAGTACTTC.

About this clonotype: One junction end does not reproduce the germline sequence, and a read error may be involved. The chain employs TRBV7-9 and TRBJ1-6, with D possibly being TRBD1 (6 bases). The germline CDR1 and CDR2 sequences are SEHNR and FQNEAQ (reference sequence). The CDR3 consists of 14 residues. CDR3 sequence (DNA): TGTGCCAGCAGTTTAGGGGGGGTTGATTCACCCCTCCACTTT. This codes for CASSLGGVDSPLHF.

The chain has TRBV20-1 and TRBJ2-7; TRBD1 matches 7 bases. Trimming took 0 bases from V and 4 from J; bases not matched to a gene: 9. The CDR3 runs 15 residues. The V gene's germline CDR1 is DFQATT and CDR2 SNEGSKA (reference sequence). The CDR3 nucleotides are TGCAGTGCTAGAGATCGGAGACAGGGTAATTACGAGCAGTACTTC. This gives the protein CSARDRRQGNYEQYF.

This clonotype was observed at least ten times. The chain couples TRBV29-1 to TRBJ2-5, with TRBD1 matching over 8 bases. Germline CDR1 SQVTM, CDR2 ANQGSEA. The CDR3 has 16 amino acids. Germline trimming cut 6 bases from V and 1 base from J; bases unmatched to any gene: 13. CDR3 nucleotide sequence: TGCAGCGTGGTAACCCGGGACAGGCCCTTCCAAGAGACCCAGTACTTC. Its protein product is CSVVTRDRPFQETQYF. The complete variable domain, with remaining parts taken from reference TRBV29-1 and TRBJ2-5, reads SAVISQKPSRDICQRGTSLTIQCQVDSQVTMMFWYRQQPGQSLTLIATANQGSEATYESGFVIDKFPISRPNLTFSTLTVSNMSPEDSSIYLCSVVTRDRPFQETQYFGPGTRLLVL.

This clonotype was seen a handful of times. The chain couples TRBV5-1 to TRBJ2-7, with 9 bases aligning to TRBD1. CDR1 is SGHRS, CDR2 YFSETQ, per germline. The CDR3 contains 14 residues. Trimming at V came to 7 bases and at J to 5 bases, leaving 10 bases not matched to a gene. In nucleotides, the CDR3 is TGCGCCAGCGGCGAGGGACAGGGAGTGAACGAGCAGTACTTC. Its protein is CASGEGQGVNEQYF.

This chain connects TRBV21-1 to TRBJ1-1; the table calls TRBD1, which could not be checked here. TRBV21-1 is flagged as a pseudogene. The CDR3 loop spans 18 amino acids. CDR3 protein: CASSKALRQGLWNTEAFF. The CDR3 nucleotides read TGTGCCAGCAGCAAAGCGCTTAGACAGGGGCTATGGAACACTGAAGCTTTCTTT.

The chain combines TRBV5-1 with TRBJ2-7, with D maybe TRBD2 (5 bases). From germline, CDR1 is SGHRS and CDR2 YFSETQ. This CDR3 contains 17 residues. The ends were cut back, 0 bases at V and 2 bases at J, with 18 bases in the middle. CDR3 sequence (DNA): TGCGCCAGCAGCTTGGAAAGGGTCAACGTGGGAGCCTACGAGCAGTACTTC. Protein: CASSLERVNVGAYEQYF.

In this sample, this clonotype turned up many times. This chain links TRBV2 with TRBJ2-7; D is unclear. Deletions cut 5 bases from V and 4 bases from J, with 6 bases between. The CDR3 runs to 11 residues. Germline V gives CDR1 SNHLY, CDR2 FYNNEI. The DNA for the CDR3 is TGTGCCAGCAGTATAAAATACGAGCAGTACTTC. Protein: CASSIKYEQYF.

The chain couples TRBV3-1 to TRBJ2-3; the D is unclear. Germline-derived CDR1 and CDR2 are LGHDT and YNNKEL (reference sequence). This CDR3 contains 16 residues. V was clipped by 3 bases and J by 2 bases, with 15 bases between them. CDR3 bases: TGTGCCAGCAGCCATGTCCCAGACCCCACCACAGATACGCAGTATTTT. Residues: CASSHVPDPTTDTQYF.

The chain is built from TRBV13 and TRBJ2-4, with 11 bases matching TRBD2. CDR3 length: 14 residues. CDR1 is PRHDT, CDR2 FYEKMQ, per germline (reference sequence). The trim removed 6 bases at V and 3 bases at J, leaving 1 base unmatched. The CDR3: CASRLAGVKNIQYF. The CDR3 DNA follows: TGTGCCAGCAGACTAGCGGGAGTCAAAAACATTCAGTACTTC.

This clonotype was picked up a small number of times. The chain couples TRBV9 to TRBJ2-2, with D possibly being TRBD1 (5 bases). Trimming removed 3 bases at V and 1 base at J, with 16 bases between. This CDR3 contains 17 residues. Per the germline V gene, CDR1 is SGDLS and CDR2 is YYNGEE. CDR3 bases: TGTGCCAGCAGCGCGAACATAGGGGATGGGAACACCGGGGAGCTGTTTTTT. Translation: CASSANIGDGNTGELFF.

The J gene is TRBJ2-1, the V gene TRBV11-3; tentatively, D is TRBD1 (6 bases). V gave up 0 bases and J gave up 4 bases, with 7 bases separating them. The V gene's germline CDR1 is SGHNT and CDR2 YENEEA. This CDR3 region has 14 residues. The chain's CDR3 is CASSLDQGYNEQFF. Here the CDR3 DNA reads TGTGCCAGCAGCTTAGATCAGGGGTACAATGAGCAGTTCTTC.

The count of this clonotype is one. Just one base apart from a much larger clone, this may be a read error. The V and J genes are TRBV10-3 and TRBJ2-1; D is uncertain. This CDR3 region has 14 residues. The V gene lost 10 bases and the J gene lost 5 bases, with 18 bases spanning the gap. Germline V gene sequence: CDR1 ENHRY, CDR2 SYGVKD. In DNA, the CDR3 is TGTGCCACCCGCCCGACGGCAATAGACAATGAGCAGTTCTTC. Protein product: CATRPTAIDNEQFF.

The J gene is TRBJ1-6, the V gene TRBV14; maybe TRBD1 (5 bases). This CDR3 region has 16 residues. Deletions cut 7 bases from V and 4 bases from J, with 17 bases between. The V gene's germline CDR1 is SGHDN and CDR2 FVKESK. Here the CDR3 reads CASTQGQRRYNSPLHF. Here the CDR3 DNA reads TGTGCCAGCACCCAGGGTCAGAGACGATATAATTCACCCCTCCACTTT.